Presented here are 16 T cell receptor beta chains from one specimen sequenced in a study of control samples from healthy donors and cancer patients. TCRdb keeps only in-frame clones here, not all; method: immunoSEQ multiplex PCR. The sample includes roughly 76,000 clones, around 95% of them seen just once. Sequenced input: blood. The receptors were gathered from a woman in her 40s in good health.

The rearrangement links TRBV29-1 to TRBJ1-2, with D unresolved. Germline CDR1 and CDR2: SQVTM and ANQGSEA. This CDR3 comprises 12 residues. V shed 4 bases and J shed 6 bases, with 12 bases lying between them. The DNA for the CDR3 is TGCAGCGTTGTAAGTTGGTGGAATGGCTACACCTTC. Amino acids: CSVVSWWNGYTF.

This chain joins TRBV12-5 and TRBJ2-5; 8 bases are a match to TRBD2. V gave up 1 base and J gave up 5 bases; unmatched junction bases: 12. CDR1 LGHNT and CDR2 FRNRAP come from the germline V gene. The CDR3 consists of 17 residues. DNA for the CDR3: TGTGCTAGTGGTTTGGCCTGGGAGGGCGGGAGGCCGGAGACCCAGTACTTC. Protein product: CASGLAWEGGRPETQYF.

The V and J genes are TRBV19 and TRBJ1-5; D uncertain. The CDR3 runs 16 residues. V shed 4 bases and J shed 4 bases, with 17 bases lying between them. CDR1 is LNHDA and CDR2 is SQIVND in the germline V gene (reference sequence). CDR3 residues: CASSTGPSVWNQPQHF. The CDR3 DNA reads TGTGCCAGTAGTACTGGCCCCAGTGTTTGGAATCAGCCCCAGCATTTT.

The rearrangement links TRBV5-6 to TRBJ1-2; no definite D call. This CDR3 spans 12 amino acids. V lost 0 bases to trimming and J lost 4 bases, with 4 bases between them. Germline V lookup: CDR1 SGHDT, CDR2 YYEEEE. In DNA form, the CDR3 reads TGTGCCAGCAGCTTGGTTGGCTATGGCTACACCTTC. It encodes CASSLVGYGYTF.

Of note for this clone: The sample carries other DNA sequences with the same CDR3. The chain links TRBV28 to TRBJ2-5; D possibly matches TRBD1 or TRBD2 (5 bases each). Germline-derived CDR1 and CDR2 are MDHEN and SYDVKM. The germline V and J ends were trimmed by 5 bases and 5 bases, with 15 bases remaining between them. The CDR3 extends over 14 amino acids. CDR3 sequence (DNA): TGTGCCAGCAGTCCTCTCGAGGGGTCGGAGACCCAGTACTTC. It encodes CASSPLEGSETQYF.

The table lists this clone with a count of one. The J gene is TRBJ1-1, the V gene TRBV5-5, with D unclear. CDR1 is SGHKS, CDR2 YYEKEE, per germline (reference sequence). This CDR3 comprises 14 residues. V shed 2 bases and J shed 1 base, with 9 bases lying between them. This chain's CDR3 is CASSFAAGNTEAFF. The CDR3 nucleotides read TGTGCCAGCAGCTTCGCAGCCGGGAACACTGAAGCTTTCTTT. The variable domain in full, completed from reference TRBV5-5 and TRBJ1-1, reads DAGVTQSPTHLIKTRGQQVTLRCSPISGHKSVSWYQQVLGQGPQFIFQYYEKEERGRGNFPDRFSARQFPNYSSELNVNALLLGDSALYLCASSFAAGNTEAFFGQGTRLTVV.

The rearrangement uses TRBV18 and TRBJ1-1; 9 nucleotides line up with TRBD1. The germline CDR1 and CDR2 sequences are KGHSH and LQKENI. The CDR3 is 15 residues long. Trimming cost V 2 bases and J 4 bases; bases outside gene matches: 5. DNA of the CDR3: TGTGCCAGCTCACCAACAGGGGGCCTTACCACTGAAGCTTTCTTT. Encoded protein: CASSPTGGLTTEAFF.

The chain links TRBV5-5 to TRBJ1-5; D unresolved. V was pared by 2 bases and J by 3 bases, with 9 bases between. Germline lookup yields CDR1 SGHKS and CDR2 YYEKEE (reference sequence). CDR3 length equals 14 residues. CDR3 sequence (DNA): TGTGCCAGCAGCTTCGAGATTACCAATCAGCCCCAGCATTTT. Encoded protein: CASSFEITNQPQHF. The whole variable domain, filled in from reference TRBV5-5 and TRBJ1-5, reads DAGVTQSPTHLIKTRGQQVTLRCSPISGHKSVSWYQQVLGQGPQFIFQYYEKEERGRGNFPDRFSARQFPNYSSELNVNALLLGDSALYLCASSFEITNQPQHFGDGTRLSIL.

The CDR3 DNA follows: TGCGCCAGCAGCCAAGATCTGGTGTTAAACACTGAAGCTTTCTTT. Translation gives CASSQDLVLNTEAFF. The V call is TRBV4-3, the J call TRBJ1-1; D is unclear. CDR1 and CDR2 from the germline V gene are LGHNA and YSLEER. V was pared by 0 bases and J by 2 bases, with 10 bases between. The CDR3 spans 15 residues.

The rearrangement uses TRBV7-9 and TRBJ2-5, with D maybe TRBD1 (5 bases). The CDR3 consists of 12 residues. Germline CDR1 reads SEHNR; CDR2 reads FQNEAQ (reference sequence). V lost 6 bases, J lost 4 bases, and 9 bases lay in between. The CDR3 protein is CASRGVGETQYF. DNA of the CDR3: TGTGCCAGCAGAGGGGTGGGAGAGACCCAGTACTTC.

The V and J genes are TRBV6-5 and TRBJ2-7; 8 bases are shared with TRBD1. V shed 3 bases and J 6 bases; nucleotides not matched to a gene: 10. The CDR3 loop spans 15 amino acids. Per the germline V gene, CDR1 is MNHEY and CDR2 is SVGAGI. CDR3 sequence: CASSYLQGARGEQYF. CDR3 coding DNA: TGTGCCAGCAGTTATCTGCAGGGGGCAAGAGGCGAGCAGTACTTC.

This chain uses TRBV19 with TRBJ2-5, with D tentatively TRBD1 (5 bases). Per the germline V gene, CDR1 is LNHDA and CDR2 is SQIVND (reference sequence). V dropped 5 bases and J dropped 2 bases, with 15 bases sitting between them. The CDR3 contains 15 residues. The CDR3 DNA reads TGTGCCAGTAGTGGGGCCTCTAGGCGACAAGAGACCCAGTACTTC. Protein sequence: CASSGASRRQETQYF.

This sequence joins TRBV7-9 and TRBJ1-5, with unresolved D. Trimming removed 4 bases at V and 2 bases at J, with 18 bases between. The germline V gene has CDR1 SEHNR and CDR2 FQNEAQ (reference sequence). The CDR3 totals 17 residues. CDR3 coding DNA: TGTGCCAGCAGCTCCCTAGGTGGGGTACCCGGCAATCAGCCCCAGCATTTT. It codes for CASSSLGGVPGNQPQHF.

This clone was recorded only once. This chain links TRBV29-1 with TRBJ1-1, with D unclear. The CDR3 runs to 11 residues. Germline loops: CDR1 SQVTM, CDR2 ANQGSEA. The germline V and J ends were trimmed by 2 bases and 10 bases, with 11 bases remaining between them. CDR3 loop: CSVELGSGAFF. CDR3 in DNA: TGCAGCGTTGAACTCGGTTCGGGAGCTTTCTTT. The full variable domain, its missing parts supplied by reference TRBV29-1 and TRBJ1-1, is SAVISQKPSRDICQRGTSLTIQCQVDSQVTMMFWYRQQPGQSLTLIATANQGSEATYESGFVIDKFPISRPNLTFSTLTVSNMSPEDSSIYLCSVELGSGAFFGQGTRLTVV.

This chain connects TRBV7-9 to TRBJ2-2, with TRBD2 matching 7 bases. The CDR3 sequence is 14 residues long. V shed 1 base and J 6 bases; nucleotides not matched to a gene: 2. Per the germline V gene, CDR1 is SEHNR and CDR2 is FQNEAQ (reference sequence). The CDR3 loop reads CASSLGLAAGELFF. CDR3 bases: TGTGCCAGCAGCTTAGGGCTAGCGGCCGGGGAGCTGTTTTTT.

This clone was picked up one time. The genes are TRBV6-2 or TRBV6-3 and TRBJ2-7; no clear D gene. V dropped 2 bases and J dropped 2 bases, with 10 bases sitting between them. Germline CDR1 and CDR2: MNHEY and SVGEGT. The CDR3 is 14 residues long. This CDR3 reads CASSYVFRTYEQYF. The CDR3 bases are TGTGCCAGCAGTTACGTTTTCAGGACCTACGAGCAGTACTTC.